Below, 15 T cell receptor beta chains from the same sample are listed, as sequenced in a study of Ad26.COV2.S vaccination and SARS-CoV-2 variants (TCRdb year 2021). The library was made by the immunoSEQ multiplex PCR assay. TCRdb obtained this table from immuneACCESS and retained in-frame rearrangements with V and J assigned. These tables miss some clones; where compared with another copy, unresolved V genes account for less than half of the shortfall, and the remainder is unexplained. In this sample the table shows 350,000 to 400,000 clones, about 88% of which occur a single time. Of the sample, about 1.9% is held by the ten largest clones. Interpreted using the paper, the treatment or condition label stands for: around 19 received Ad26.COV2.S at low or high dose, single or two shots; 5 received placebo; per-sample allocation not given. Repertoires of vaccine and placebo recipients were sequenced from samples collected on day 63 after the first injection.

Specimen: peripheral blood, collected in a trial of Ad26.COV2.S vaccine versus placebo. The receptor source for this set is a person aged 18-65 years who received the Ad26.COV2.S COVID-19 vaccine or a placebo.

The sample holds a few counts of this clone. The chain is built from TRBV2 and TRBJ2-3; 10 bases are shared with TRBD2. Trimming took 4 bases from V and 2 from J; bases not matched to a gene: 6. The germline V gene encodes CDR1 SNHLY and CDR2 FYNNEI. The CDR3 contains 16 residues. CDR3 protein: CASSGLAGELTDTQYF. CDR3 DNA: TGTGCCAGCAGTGGGCTAGCGGGAGAACTCACAGATACGCAGTATTTT. Using reference TRBV2 and TRBJ2-3 for the parts outside the CDR3, the full variable domain is EPEVTQTPSHQVTQMGQEVILRCVPISNHLYFYWYRQILGQKVEFLVSFYNNEISEKSEIFDDQFSVERPDGSNFTLKIRSTKLEDSAMYFCASSGLAGELTDTQYFGPGTRLTVL.

This chain joins TRBV30 and TRBJ1-2; maybe TRBD1 (5 bases). Looked up from germline, CDR1 is GTSNPN and CDR2 is SVGIG (reference sequence). Trimming removed 0 bases at V and 2 bases at J, with 16 bases between. This CDR3 comprises 16 residues. CDR3 residues: CAWSVPHRRENYGYTF. The CDR3 region has the DNA TGTGCCTGGAGTGTCCCCCACCGCAGGGAGAACTATGGCTACACCTTC. Full variable domain (remainder filled in from reference TRBV30 and TRBJ1-2): SQTIHQWPATLVQPVGSPLSLECTVEGTSNPNLYWYRQAAGRGLQLLFYSVGIGQISSEVPQNLSASRPQDRQFILSSKKLLLSDSGFYLCAWSVPHRRENYGYTFGSGTRLTVV.

The table lists this clone with a few counts. The chain recombines TRBV28 with TRBJ1-5; no clear D. This CDR3 region has 12 residues. Trimming removed 3 bases at V and 7 bases at J, with 7 bases between. Germline-derived CDR1 and CDR2 are MDHEN and SYDVKM. CDR3 nucleotide sequence: TGTGCCAGCAGTTTCATCGGCCAGCCCCAGCATTTT. It codes for CASSFIGQPQHF.

CDR3 coding DNA: TGTGCCAGTAGTATGTCTGTGGGCCAGGGTGGAGAGACCCAGTACTTC. Translating it yields CASSMSVGQGGETQYF. V and J are TRBV19 and TRBJ2-5; possibly TRBD1 for D (5 bases). Germline assignment: CDR1 LNHDA and CDR2 SQIVND (reference sequence). Trimming took 3 bases from V and 4 from J, leaving 18 bases between them. This CDR3 region has 16 residues.

This chain's CDR3 is CASSIDRNNSPLHF. The CDR3 DNA reads as TGTGCCAGCAGTATTGACAGGAATAATTCACCCCTCCACTTT. V and J are TRBV2 and TRBJ1-6; tentative D call: TRBD1 (6 bases). Germline CDR1 is SNHLY and CDR2 is FYNNEI. The CDR3 is 14 amino acids. Trimming shortened V by 5 bases and J by 5 bases, and 10 bases separated the two germline ends.

The V and J genes are TRBV5-1 and TRBJ2-3, with D perhaps assigned TRBD1 or TRBD2 (5 bases each). This CDR3 comprises 17 residues. Germline CDR1 reads SGHRS; CDR2 reads YFSETQ. V was shortened by 0 bases and J by 5 bases, with 19 bases between the two germline ends. This CDR3 reads CASSLEPGVTGGDTQYF. The CDR3 coding sequence is TGCGCCAGCAGCTTGGAGCCTGGCGTCACTGGGGGAGATACGCAGTATTTT. Filled out from reference TRBV5-1 and TRBJ2-3, the complete variable domain reads KAGVTQTPRYLIKTRGQQVTLSCSPISGHRSVSWYQQTPGQGLQFLFEYFSETQRNKGNFPGRFSGRQFSNSRSEMNVSTLELGDSALYLCASSLEPGVTGGDTQYFGPGTRLTVL.

V gene TRBV6-5 combines with J gene TRBJ2-7; 13 bases are shared with TRBD2. V trimming: 7 bases; J trimming: 6 bases; junction bases outside the gene matches: 6. The CDR3 is 14 residues long. Germline CDR1 MNHEY, CDR2 SVGAGI. This CDR3 is CASKTSGRASEQYF. For the CDR3, the DNA is TGTGCCAGCAAAACTAGCGGGAGGGCCAGCGAGCAGTACTTC.

The gene calls are TRBV28 and TRBJ2-7, with D perhaps TRBD2 (5 bases). The CDR3 totals 13 residues. Per the germline V gene, CDR1 is MDHEN and CDR2 is SYDVKM. The V end lost 5 bases, the J end lost 1 base, and 9 bases lay between the germline ends. The DNA for the CDR3 is TGTGCCAGCAGTCTGACGGGATCCTACGAGCAGTACTTC. Its protein is CASSLTGSYEQYF.

This chain connects TRBV24-1 to TRBJ2-2, with D unresolved. V gave up 0 bases and J gave up 0 bases, with 4 bases separating them. The germline gives CDR1 KGHDR, CDR2 SFDVKD. The length of the CDR3 is 15 residues. The DNA for the CDR3 is TGTGCCACCAGTGATTTGGCTCCGAACACCGGGGAGCTGTTTTTT. Its protein is CATSDLAPNTGELFF.

This CDR3 is CACYIRAANEKLFF. CDR3 DNA: TGTGCCTGTTATATCCGGGCGGCAAATGAAAAACTGTTTTTT. The V gene is TRBV30, the J gene TRBJ1-4, with no clear D. V was pared by 6 bases and J by 5 bases, with 16 bases between. CDR1 and CDR2 (germline): GTSNPN, SVGIG (reference sequence). The CDR3 is 14 residues long.

This rearrangement joins TRBV7-9 to TRBJ2-5; no reliable D call. This CDR3 contains 14 residues. Trimming took off 2 bases at V and 5 bases at J, with 12 bases between the two ends. CDR1 SEHNR and CDR2 FQNEAQ come from the germline V gene (reference sequence). In nucleotides, the CDR3 is TGTGCCAGCAGCTTACTCCCGTCCCGGGAGACCCAGTACTTC. Its translation is CASSLLPSRETQYF.

The rearrangement uses TRBV21-1 and TRBJ1-5; the table's D call of TRBD1 was not tested on the DNA. TRBV21-1 is a pseudogene locus. CDR3 size: 18 residues. CDR3 sequence: CASIPGGTGSDSNQPQHF. The CDR3 DNA sequence: TGTGCCAGCATCCCGGGAGGGACAGGGTCTGATAGCAATCAGCCCCAGCATTTT.

The J gene is TRBJ2-5, the V gene TRBV11-2; possible D gene TRBD2, 5 bases. The V gene lost 1 base and the J gene lost 5 bases, with 14 bases spanning the gap. Per the germline V gene, CDR1 is SGHAT and CDR2 is FQNNGV. The CDR3 covers 15 residues. Here the CDR3 reads CASSLVAAGRETQYF. The CDR3 bases are TGTGCCAGCAGCTTAGTGGCGGCGGGCCGGGAGACCCAGTACTTC.

This chain uses TRBV30 with TRBJ1-2; D gene ambiguous. Trimming took off 0 bases at V and 6 bases at J, with 14 bases between the two ends. The CDR3 is 14 amino acids. The germline V gene has CDR1 GTSNPN and CDR2 SVGIG (reference sequence). CDR3 loop: CAWSVRISGDGYTF. CDR3 nucleotide sequence: TGTGCCTGGAGTGTTAGGATCTCCGGAGATGGCTACACCTTC.

This chain joins TRBV7-8 and TRBJ1-4; no clear D. Germline assignment: CDR1 SGHVS and CDR2 FQNEAQ. CDR3 length equals 16 residues. The germline V and J ends were trimmed by 4 bases and 3 bases, with 15 bases remaining between them. In DNA, the CDR3 is TGTGCCAGCAGCTACCCCCTACGAGGAGCTAATGAAAAACTGTTTTTT. Translating it yields CASSYPLRGANEKLFF.